The present T cell receptor (beta chain) was sequenced within a study of early T cells in non-severe SARS-CoV-2 infection. This clonotype appeared once. The CDR3 has 13 amino acids. Trimming removed 10 bases at V and 1 base at J, with 13 bases between. TCRdb reanalysed the 5' RACE reads using MiXCR and keeps one entry per CDR3 protein. The data contain under 85,000 distinct CDR3 sequences, about 10% of them seen just once; the ten biggest clones take up roughly 6.1%. The origin of this receptor is an adult who was a healthcare worker with PCR-confirmed SARS-CoV-2 infection or an uninfected control (not recorded which). Sequenced input: whole blood. V gene TRBV12-3 or TRBV12-4 combines with J gene TRBJ1-1; no definite D call. DNA for the CDR3: TGTGCCACCCAATTGGGAGAGAACACTGAAGCTTTCTTT. It translates to CATQLGENTEAFF.